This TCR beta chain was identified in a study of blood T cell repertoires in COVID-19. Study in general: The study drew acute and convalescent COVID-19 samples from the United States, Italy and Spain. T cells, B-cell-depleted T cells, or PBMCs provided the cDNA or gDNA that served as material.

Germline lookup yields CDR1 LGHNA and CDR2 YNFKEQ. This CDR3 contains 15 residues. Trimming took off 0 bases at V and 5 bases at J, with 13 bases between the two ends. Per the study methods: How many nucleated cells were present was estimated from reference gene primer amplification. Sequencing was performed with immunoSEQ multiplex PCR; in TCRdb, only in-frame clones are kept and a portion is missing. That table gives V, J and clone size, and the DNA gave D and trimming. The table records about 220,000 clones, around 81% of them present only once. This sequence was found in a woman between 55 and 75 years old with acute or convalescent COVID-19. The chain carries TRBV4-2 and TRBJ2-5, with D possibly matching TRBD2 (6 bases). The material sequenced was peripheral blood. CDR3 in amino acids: CASSQDERVWETQYF. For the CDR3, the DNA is TGTGCCAGCAGCCAAGATGAGCGGGTGTGGGAGACCCAGTACTTC.